One and the same sample provided the 15 T cell receptor beta chains below, sequenced in a study of neurological immune-mediated disorders. Time point meaning: longitudinal time-point 2. One entry per CDR3 protein results from TCRdb running MiXCR on the 5' RACE reads. The data contain 81,000 or so distinct CDR3 sequences, roughly an eighth of them singletons. The sequenced sample was PBMCs. These receptors came from a female donor with HTLV-1-associated myelopathy (HAM/TSP).

This clonotype appeared many times. The CDR3 region has the DNA TGTGCCAGCAGCCCCGGTCCGGGGGTCTCTGGGGCCAACGTCCTGACTTTC. Its translation is CASSPGPGVSGANVLTF. The chain employs TRBV7-9 and TRBJ2-6, with a tentative D call TRBD2 (6 bases). The CDR3 is 17 amino acids. Germline CDR1 reads SEHNR; CDR2 reads FQNEAQ (reference sequence). Trimming shortened V by 5 bases and J by 0 bases, and 14 bases separated the two germline ends.

The V and J genes are TRBV10-1 and TRBJ2-1; 8 positions agree with TRBD2. Germline CDR1 WNHNN, CDR2 SYGVQD (reference sequence). The ends lost 4 bases at V and 5 bases at J; junction bases unmatched: 10. The CDR3 runs 16 residues. The CDR3 reads CASSGSWSGGNNEQFF. The CDR3 bases are TGCGCCAGCAGTGGCAGTTGGTCGGGGGGGAACAATGAGCAGTTCTTC.

Concerning this clonotype: A much larger clone lies one base from this, so it may be a read error. This rearrangement joins TRBV28 to TRBJ2-1; perhaps D is TRBD1 or TRBD2 (6 bases each). Between the trimmed V and J ends, which lost 9 bases and 8 bases, there was a span of 17 bases. CDR3 size: 13 residues. Germline-derived CDR1 and CDR2 are MDHEN and SYDVKM. CDR3 loop: CASKGGRKDEQFF. CDR3 nucleotide sequence: TGTGCCAGTAAAGGGGGGCGTAAGGATGAGCAGTTCTTC.

This clonotype has ten or more counts. The chain has TRBV6-5 and TRBJ2-5; a weak D match, TRBD1 (6 bases). There are 15 residues in the CDR3. V lost 2 bases and J lost 7, with 17 bases in between. The germline V gene encodes CDR1 MNHEY and CDR2 SVGAGI. The CDR3 loop reads CASSYGQTRTGTQYF. CDR3 coding DNA: TGTGCCAGCAGTTACGGACAGACCAGAACCGGGACCCAGTACTTC.

Many counts were recorded for this clonotype. The gene calls are TRBV28 and TRBJ1-1; no reliable D call. The germline gives CDR1 MDHEN, CDR2 SYDVKM. Trimming pared 6 bases from V and 10 bases from J, leaving 15 bases between. The CDR3 length is 12 residues. The CDR3 spells CASSLAEVGAFF. The DNA of the CDR3 is TGTGCCAGCAGCCTGGCGGAGGTGGGAGCTTTCTTT.

This clonotype came up many times. The rearrangement links TRBV2 to TRBJ1-6; 7 nucleotides match TRBD1. The CDR3 sequence is 14 residues long. Germline lookup yields CDR1 SNHLY and CDR2 FYNNEI. Unmatched junction bases numbered 10, after V lost 6 bases and J lost 11 bases. CDR3 nucleotides: TGTGCCAGCAGCCCCGACAGGGAAAGCGCACCCCTCCACTTT. Its protein product is CASSPDRESAPLHF. The entire variable domain, with the rest obtained from reference TRBV2 and TRBJ1-6, is as follows: EPEVTQTPSHQVTQMGQEVILRCVPISNHLYFYWYRQILGQKVEFLVSFYNNEISEKSEIFDDQFSVERPDGSNFTLKIRSTKLEDSAMYFCASSPDRESAPLHFGNGTRLTVT.

The sample holds many counts of this clonotype. The chain couples TRBV20-1 to TRBJ2-5, with a tentative D call TRBD2 (6 bases). The germline gives CDR1 DFQATT, CDR2 SNEGSKA (reference sequence). This CDR3 contains 13 residues. Trimming stripped 5 bases from V and 1 base from J, with 11 bases between. The CDR3 nucleotides read TGCAGTGCTCCTACCGGGAGCCAAGAGACCCAGTACTTC. It specifies CSAPTGSQETQYF.

This clonotype was recorded many times. V usage is TRBV18 and J usage is TRBJ1-1; D is uncertain. Germline CDR1 reads KGHSH; CDR2 reads LQKENI. This CDR3 contains 13 residues. Trimming pared 6 bases from V and 7 bases from J, leaving 15 bases between. CDR3 sequence reads: CASSNQWQNEAFF. CDR3 DNA sequence: TGTGCCAGCTCCAACCAGTGGCAGAATGAAGCTTTCTTT. Full variable domain (rest looked up from reference TRBV18 and TRBJ1-1): NAGVMQNPRHLVRRRGQEARLRCSPMKGHSHVYWYRQLPEEGLKFMVYLQKENIIDESGMPKERFSAEFPKEGPSILRIQQVVRGDSAAYFCASSNQWQNEAFFGQGTRLTVV.

This clonotype was observed at least ten times. This chain joins TRBV20-1 and TRBJ2-4; 9 bases match TRBD1. Unmatched junction bases numbered 12, after V lost 3 bases and J lost 6 bases. Germline assignment: CDR1 DFQATT and CDR2 SNEGSKA (reference sequence). The CDR3 runs 16 residues. CDR3 DNA sequence: TGCAGTGCTAGGCACTCGGGACAGGGAGGAGGAAACATTCAGTACTTC. Protein product: CSARHSGQGGGNIQYF.

As regards this clonotype: A much larger clone differs by one base, so this may be a read error. The chain employs TRBV20-1 and TRBJ2-7, with D uncertain. Germline lookup yields CDR1 DFQATT and CDR2 SNEGSKA (reference sequence). The V end was cut by 6 bases, the J end by 3 bases, with 3 bases between. This CDR3 is built from 9 residues. Here the CDR3 reads CSAYYEQYF. CDR3 nucleotides: TGCAGTGCGTACTACGAGCAGTACTTC.

This clonotype was picked up many times. The chain recombines TRBV27 with TRBJ2-2, with unresolved D. In germline, CDR1 is MNHEY, CDR2 SMNVEV (reference sequence). The CDR3 sequence is 15 residues long. With 5 bases removed from V and 5 bases from J, the gap between germline ends came to 15 bases. The DNA for the CDR3 is TGTGCCAGCAGTCGACTGGATAAAAAGACCGGGGAGCTGTTTTTT. Its protein is CASSRLDKKTGELFF.

At least ten counts were recorded for this clonotype. This chain uses TRBV6-5 with TRBJ1-1, with D uncertain. The CDR3 spans 14 residues. Germline V gene data show CDR1 as MNHEY and CDR2 as SVGAGI. V lost 5 bases, J lost 4 bases, and 14 bases lay in between. The CDR3 spells CASSIDNVGTEAFF. In DNA, the CDR3 is TGTGCCAGCAGTATCGACAATGTAGGCACTGAAGCTTTCTTT.

This clonotype was counted many times. The chain links TRBV12-3 or TRBV12-4 to TRBJ2-3; TRBD1 is a possible D gene (6 bases). Trimming stripped 2 bases from V and 2 bases from J, with 11 bases between. The CDR3 covers 15 residues. This chain's CDR3 is CASSLPGVVTDTQYF. The CDR3 region has the DNA TGTGCCAGCAGTTTACCAGGGGTAGTCACAGATACGCAGTATTTT.

This clonotype was seen a handful of times. This chain links TRBV11-2 with TRBJ2-3; TRBD2 might be the D (5 bases). The CDR3 consists of 16 residues. Germline assignment: CDR1 SGHAT and CDR2 FQNNGV. Deletions cut 5 bases from V and 2 bases from J, with 17 bases between. The CDR3 sequence: CASSLGREGTTDTQYF. The CDR3 DNA follows: TGTGCCAGCAGCCTAGGCCGTGAGGGTACCACAGATACGCAGTATTTT. Supplemented by reference TRBV11-2 and TRBJ2-3, the full variable domain reads EAGVAQSPRYKIIEKRQSVAFWCNPISGHATLYWYQQILGQGPKLLIQFQNNGVVDDSQLPKDRFSAERLKGVDSTLKIQPAKLEDSAVYLCASSLGREGTTDTQYFGPGTRLTVL.

This clonotype has at least ten counts. The chain carries TRBV7-9 and TRBJ1-2; D may be TRBD1 (5 bases). The V end was cut by 5 bases, the J end by 5 bases, with 15 bases between. This CDR3 comprises 14 residues. Germline-derived CDR1 and CDR2 are SEHNR and FQNEAQ (reference sequence). CDR3: CASSTEGPTYGYTF. CDR3 sequence (DNA): TGTGCCAGCAGCACAGAGGGACCGACTTATGGCTACACCTTC.